These 10 T cell receptor beta chains came from one sample sequenced in a study of siplizumab effects on memory and regulatory T cells. Here immunoSEQ multiplex PCR was the method, and the copy in TCRdb shows in-frame clones only, minus some. The table shows roughly 80,000 clones, with roughly 86% occurring only once. Input material: Tregs sorted from blood. Receptor source: a human donor in good health.

The CDR3 sequence: CASSFGTEVYGYTF. CDR3 sequence (DNA): TGTGCCAGCAGCTTTGGGACAGAAGTCTATGGCTACACCTTC. The rearrangement links TRBV7-9 to TRBJ1-2; TRBD1 matches at 7 bases. This CDR3 has 14 amino acids. Per germline, CDR1 SEHNR and CDR2 FQNEAQ (reference sequence). V gave up 3 bases and J gave up 4 bases; unmatched junction bases: 5.

Points on this clone: The CDR3 does not end in the conserved phenylalanine or tryptophan, so this is likely a read error. The chain is built from TRBV10-3 and TRBJ2-2; maybe TRBD1 (5 bases). The CDR3 loop spans 13 amino acids. Germline-derived CDR1 and CDR2 are ENHRY and SYGVKD. Trimming shortened V by 5 bases and J by 2 bases, and 6 bases separated the two germline ends. Written as DNA, the CDR3 is TGTGCCATCAGTCAGGGCAACACCGGGGAGCTGTTTCTT. Its protein is CAISQGNTGELFL.

V usage is TRBV2 and J usage is TRBJ2-6; D unresolved. The CDR3 runs 13 residues. Germline CDR1 reads SNHLY; CDR2 reads FYNNEI. Trimming took off 3 bases at V and 5 bases at J, with 5 bases between the two ends. CDR3 in amino acids: CASSDLRANVLTF. In DNA, the CDR3 is TGTGCCAGCAGTGACTTGCGGGCCAACGTCCTGACTTTC.

V gene TRBV6-5 combines with J gene TRBJ2-2; D is unresolved. The germline V gene has CDR1 MNHEY and CDR2 SVGAGI. The CDR3 covers 16 residues. V was trimmed by 2 bases and J by 1 base, leaving 11 bases between them. CDR3 coding DNA: TGTGCCAGCAGTTACGCCCTTAGATGGAACACCGGGGAGCTGTTTTTT. Residues: CASSYALRWNTGELFF.

The gene calls are TRBV12-5 and TRBJ1-5, with 7 bases lining up with TRBD1. CDR1 is LGHNT, CDR2 FRNRAP, per germline. The ends lost 4 bases at V and 0 bases at J; junction bases unmatched: 9. The CDR3 consists of 17 residues. The CDR3 region has the DNA TGTGCTAGTGGTTCTCGACAGGGCCCGTATAGCAATCAGCCCCAGCATTTT. Translating it yields CASGSRQGPYSNQPQHF. Supplemented by reference TRBV12-5 and TRBJ1-5, the full variable domain reads DARVTQTPRHKVTEMGQEVTMRCQPILGHNTVFWYRQTMMQGLELLAYFRNRAPLDDSGMPKDRFSAEMPDATLATLKIQPSEPRDSAVYFCASGSRQGPYSNQPQHFGDGTRLSIL.

The rearrangement links TRBV6-1 to TRBJ1-2; no clear D gene. With 1 base removed from V and 8 bases from J, the gap between germline ends came to 11 bases. From germline, CDR1 is MNHNS and CDR2 SASEGT. The CDR3 is 13 residues long. In DNA form, the CDR3 reads TGTGCCAGCAGTGAAGGATACGGCTGGGGCTACACCTTC. Protein: CASSEGYGWGYTF.

The chain uses TRBV5-1 and TRBJ2-1, with a weak D call TRBD2 (5 bases). V lost 0 bases, J lost 12 bases, and 10 bases lay in between. Germline V gene sequence: CDR1 SGHRS, CDR2 YFSETQ. The CDR3 has 12 amino acids. The CDR3 here is CASSLDFAGQFF. DNA of the CDR3: TGCGCCAGCAGCTTGGATTTCGCGGGGCAGTTCTTC. Using reference TRBV5-1 and TRBJ2-1 for the parts outside the CDR3, the full variable domain is KAGVTQTPRYLIKTRGQQVTLSCSPISGHRSVSWYQQTPGQGLQFLFEYFSETQRNKGNFPGRFSGRQFSNSRSEMNVSTLELGDSALYLCASSLDFAGQFFGPGTRLTVL.

The V gene is TRBV10-3, the J gene TRBJ1-2; D is possibly TRBD1 (5 bases). The CDR3 consists of 13 residues. Germline V CDR1 and CDR2: ENHRY, SYGVKD. V dropped 2 bases and J dropped 8 bases, with 12 bases sitting between them. The CDR3 region has the DNA TGTGCCATCAGTGAGGTGCAGGGCGGCGGCTACACCTTC. Translating gives CAISEVQGGGYTF.

The chain recombines TRBV7-6 with TRBJ1-1; D is unresolved. From germline, CDR1 is SGHVS and CDR2 FNYEAQ. CDR3 length: 14 residues. The V and J ends lost 0 bases and 5 bases respectively, with 10 bases between them. DNA of the CDR3: TGTGCCAGCAGCTTAGCGATGGGAGTGACTGAAGCTTTCTTT. This sequence encodes CASSLAMGVTEAFF.

The chain links TRBV5-1 to TRBJ2-3, with a possible D match to TRBD1 (5 bases). V was clipped by 3 bases and J by 0 bases, with 8 bases between them. The germline gives CDR1 SGHRS, CDR2 YFSETQ. The CDR3 runs 14 residues. CDR3 sequence (DNA): TGCGCCAGCAGCTCGACAGCAAGCACAGATACGCAGTATTTT. This codes for CASSSTASTDTQYF.